This TCR beta chain is from a study of response to subunit inactivated influenza vaccine. TCRdb passed the RT-PCR reads through MiXCR, listing each CDR3 protein once. The sample records about 620,000 distinct CDR3 sequences, approximately 12% being singletons. This clonotype has a count of ten or more. The TCR comes from a man aged 50-59 years who received an inactivated influenza vaccine. Sequences were derived from PBMCs from blood, sampled on the day of vaccination.

CDR3 DNA: TGTGCCACCTCTGGGGAGCTCCTCTACAATGAGCAGTTCTTC. This gives the protein CATSGELLYNEQFF. The chain couples TRBV24-1 to TRBJ2-1; D is possibly TRBD2 (5 bases). Deletions cut 9 bases from V and 3 bases from J, with 14 bases between. The CDR3 length is 14 residues. Germline V lookup: CDR1 KGHDR, CDR2 SFDVKD.